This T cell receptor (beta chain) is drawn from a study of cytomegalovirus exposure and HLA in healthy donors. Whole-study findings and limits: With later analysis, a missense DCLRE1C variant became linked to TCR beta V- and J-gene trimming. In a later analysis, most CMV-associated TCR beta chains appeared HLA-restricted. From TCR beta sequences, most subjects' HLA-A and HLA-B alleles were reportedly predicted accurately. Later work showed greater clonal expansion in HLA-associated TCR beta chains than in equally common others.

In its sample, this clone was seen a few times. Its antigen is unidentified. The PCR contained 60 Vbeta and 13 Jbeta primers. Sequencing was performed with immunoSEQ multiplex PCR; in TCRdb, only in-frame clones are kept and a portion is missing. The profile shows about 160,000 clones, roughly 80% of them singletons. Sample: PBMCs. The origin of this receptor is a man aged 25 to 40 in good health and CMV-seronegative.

DNA of the CDR3: TGTGCCAGCAGTGAAGTAGGAGCTTACACTGAAGCTTTCTTT. Amino acids: CASSEVGAYTEAFF. The genes are TRBV2 and TRBJ1-1; D remains ambiguous. The CDR3 is made up of 14 amino acids. Germline V lookup: CDR1 SNHLY, CDR2 FYNNEI. Trimming took off 1 base at V and 3 bases at J, with 9 bases between the two ends.